The clone carrying this T cell receptor (beta chain) has a single count. Its matching antigen is unknown. This entry belongs to a study of EBV T-cell therapy then PD-1 blockade in nasopharyngeal carcinoma. The germline V gene has CDR1 MNHEY and CDR2 SVGAGI. V dropped 6 bases and J dropped 4; count of bases not matched to a gene: 11. CDR3 size: 15 residues. Specified treatment: AdE1-LMPpoly-expanded autologous EBV-specific T-cell therapy followed by anti-PD-1 nivolumab. Some clones are missing from TCRdb's copy, which holds only in-frame ones; the method was immunoSEQ multiplex PCR. This repertoire shows approximately 25,000 clones, approximately 80% found once; its top ten account for over 25%.

The source material was CD8+ T cells from blood, sampled around day 65 from a patient whose treatment included autologous EBV-specific T cells and nivolumab. The sequence came from a man aged 40-55 years with nasopharyngeal carcinoma. This sequence joins TRBV6-5 and TRBJ1-2; 7 bases are a match to TRBD1. This CDR3 reads CASRGQLEPTYGYTF. CDR3 DNA: TGTGCCAGCAGGGGACAGCTGGAACCTACCTATGGCTACACCTTC.